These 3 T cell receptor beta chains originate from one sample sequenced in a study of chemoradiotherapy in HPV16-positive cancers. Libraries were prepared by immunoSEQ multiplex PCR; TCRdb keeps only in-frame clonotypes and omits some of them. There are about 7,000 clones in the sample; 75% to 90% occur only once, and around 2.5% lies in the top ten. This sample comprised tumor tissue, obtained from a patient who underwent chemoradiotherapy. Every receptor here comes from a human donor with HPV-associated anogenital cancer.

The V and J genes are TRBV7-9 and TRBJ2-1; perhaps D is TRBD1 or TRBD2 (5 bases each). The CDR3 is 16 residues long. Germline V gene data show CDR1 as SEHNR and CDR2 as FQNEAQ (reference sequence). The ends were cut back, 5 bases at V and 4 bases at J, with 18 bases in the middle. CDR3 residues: CASSPRTERGYNEQFF. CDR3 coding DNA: TGTGCCAGCAGCCCCCGAACCGAGAGGGGTTACAATGAGCAGTTCTTC.

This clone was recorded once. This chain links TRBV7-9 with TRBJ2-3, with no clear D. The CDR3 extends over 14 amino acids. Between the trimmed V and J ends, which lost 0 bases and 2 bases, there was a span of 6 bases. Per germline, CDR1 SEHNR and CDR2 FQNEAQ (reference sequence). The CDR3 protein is CASSLAVLTDTQYF. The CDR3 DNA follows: TGTGCCAGCAGCTTAGCGGTCCTCACAGATACGCAGTATTTT.

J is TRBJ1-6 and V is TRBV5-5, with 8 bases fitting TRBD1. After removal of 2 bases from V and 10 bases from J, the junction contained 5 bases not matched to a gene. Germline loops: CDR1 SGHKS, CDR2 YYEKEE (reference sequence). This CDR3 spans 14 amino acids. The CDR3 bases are TGTGCCAGCAGCTTTGGACAGGGAGAGTCACCCCTCCACTTT. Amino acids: CASSFGQGESPLHF.